These 23 T cell receptor beta chains share one sample of origin, sequenced in a study of identical twins. From the 5' RACE reads, TCRdb called clonotypes with MiXCR, one entry per CDR3 protein. Here the sample spans more than 1.5 million distinct CDR3 sequences, about 30% being singletons. Source material: cord blood. The source is a newborn girl in good health.

This sequence joins TRBV10-2 and TRBJ1-5, with 11 bases matching TRBD1. Germline trimming cut 6 bases from V and 4 bases from J; bases unmatched to any gene: 11. CDR3 length: 17 amino acids. Germline V gene lookup returns CDR1 WSHSY and CDR2 SAAADI. CDR3 DNA: TGCGCCAGCAGCCCAAACGCAGGGGACAGGGGGAATCAGCCCCAGCATTTT. This encodes CASSPNAGDRGNQPQHF.

In regard to this clonotype: This sequence may be a read error, since a much larger clone differs from it by one base. The chain couples TRBV4-1 to TRBJ2-1, with D tentatively TRBD2 (5 bases). The CDR3 extends over 17 amino acids. Germline V CDR1 and CDR2: MGHRA, YSYEKL. CDR3: CASSHPTLAGSYNERFF. CDR3 DNA: TGCGCCAGCAGCCACCCCACCCTAGCCGGCTCCTACAATGAGCGGTTCTTC.

The sample holds many counts of this clonotype. This rearrangement joins TRBV7-8 to TRBJ1-1; TRBD1 might be the D (5 bases). With 5 bases removed from V and 4 bases from J, the gap between germline ends came to 11 bases. This CDR3 spans 13 amino acids. Germline CDR1 reads SGHVS; CDR2 reads FQNEAQ. The CDR3 DNA sequence: TGTGCCAGCAGCCCGTCCGGGGGCACTGAAGCTTTCTTT. It specifies CASSPSGGTEAFF. Filled out from reference TRBV7-8 and TRBJ1-1, the complete variable domain reads GAGVSQSPRYKVAKRGQDVALRCDPISGHVSLFWYQQALGQGPEFLTYFQNEAQLDKSGLPSDRFFAERPEGSVSTLKIQRTQQEDSAVYLCASSPSGGTEAFFGQGTRLTVV.

This chain uses TRBV15 with TRBJ2-3; 10 bases agree with TRBD2. The length of the CDR3 is 15 residues. V shed 8 bases and J 3 bases; nucleotides not matched to a gene: 8. Germline V gene sequence: CDR1 LNHNV, CDR2 YYDKDF (reference sequence). The CDR3 nucleotides read TGTGCCACCGCCTCGGAGCGGGGGGGGACAGATACGCAGTATTTT. This translates into CATASERGGTDTQYF.

This rearrangement joins TRBV20-1 to TRBJ1-4, with TRBD1 matching 8 bases. This CDR3 has 11 amino acids. Germline V lookup: CDR1 DFQATT, CDR2 SNEGSKA (reference sequence). CDR3 nucleotide sequence: TGCAGCTTGGACAGGGTTGAAAAACTGTTTTTT. This codes for CSLDRVEKLFF.

The chain is built from TRBV18 and TRBJ2-1, with a possible D match to TRBD2 (7 bases). Germline V gene data show CDR1 as KGHSH and CDR2 as LQKENI. The CDR3 length is 17 residues. V was cut by 3 bases and J by 3 bases, with 18 bases left in between. The CDR3 region is CASSPRTGSGVYNEQFF. Here the CDR3 DNA reads TGTGCCAGCTCACCCCGCACAGGGAGCGGGGTCTACAATGAGCAGTTCTTC.

As for this clonotype: Compared with germline, one end of the junction differs, possibly owing to a read error. This chain connects TRBV7-9 to TRBJ2-1, with 12 bases matching TRBD2. This CDR3 has 16 residues. From germline, CDR1 is SEHNR and CDR2 FQNEAQ (reference sequence). The CDR3 reads CANSPRGLAGVNEQFF. The CDR3 DNA reads as TGTGCCAACAGCCCTAGGGGACTAGCGGGTGTCAATGAGCAGTTCTTC.

In this sample, this clonotype turned up many times. J is TRBJ2-1 and V is TRBV12-3 or TRBV12-4; TRBD1 matches 9 bases. The CDR3 contains 14 residues. V gave up 6 bases and J gave up 3 bases; unmatched junction bases: 3. The CDR3 bases are TGTGCCAGCAGCCGACAGGGGGTCTACAATGAGCAGTTCTTC. This sequence encodes CASSRQGVYNEQFF.

The J gene is TRBJ2-1, the V gene TRBV2; 11 nucleotides agree with TRBD2. This CDR3 is built from 13 residues. V dropped 9 bases and J dropped 10; count of bases not matched to a gene: 8. Per the germline V gene, CDR1 is SNHLY and CDR2 is FYNNEI. CDR3 sequence reads: CARDSGGAREQFF. DNA for the CDR3: TGTGCCAGGGATAGCGGGGGGGCGCGAGAGCAGTTCTTC.

This clonotype was seen only a few times. This chain joins TRBV6-1 and TRBJ2-6; no reliable D call. Germline V lookup: CDR1 MNHNS, CDR2 SASEGT. V lost 1 base and J lost 1, with 5 bases in between. CDR3 length equals 15 residues. This chain's CDR3 is CASSEGWSGANVLTF. CDR3 in DNA: TGTGCCAGCAGTGAAGGGTGGTCTGGGGCCAACGTCCTGACTTTC.

A word on this clonotype: A much more abundant neighbour one base away suggests this may be a read error. This rearrangement joins TRBV4-2 to TRBJ2-1; 13 bases are shared with TRBD2. The last part of the DNA fits TRBJ2-7 better; the J call may be wrong. The CDR3 loop spans 16 amino acids. Germline CDR1 reads LGHNA; CDR2 reads YNFKEQ. The CDR3 region is CASSHGTSGAYNEQYF. The CDR3 nucleotides read TGTGCCAGCAGCCATGGGACTAGCGGGGCCTACAATGAGCAGTACTTC.

This clonotype was counted at least ten times. The CDR3 reads CASSGLAGGPTDTQYF. CDR3 DNA: TGTGCCAGCAGCGGACTAGCGGGGGGGCCTACAGATACGCAGTATTTT. The chain combines TRBV9 with TRBJ2-3; 14 bases match TRBD2. The CDR3 covers 16 residues. The V gene's germline CDR1 is SGDLS and CDR2 YYNGEE. Losses at the gene ends were 3 bases for V and 3 bases for J; bases not matched to a gene: 3. The complete variable domain, with remaining parts taken from reference TRBV9 and TRBJ2-3, reads DSGVTQTPKHLITATGQRVTLRCSPRSGDLSVYWYQQSLDQGLQFLIQYYNGEERAKGNILERFSAQQFPDLHSELNLSSLELGDSALYFCASSGLAGGPTDTQYFGPGTRLTVL.

The V gene is TRBV20-1, the J gene TRBJ2-1; unclear D gene. Trimming cost V 3 bases and J 5 bases, with 23 bases left between them. CDR1 and CDR2 from the germline V gene are DFQATT and SNEGSKA (reference sequence). The CDR3 is 17 residues long. The CDR3 coding sequence is TGCAGTGCTAGCCCTACCCACCGGGCTTCAAACCACAATGAGCAGTTCTTC. This codes for CSASPTHRASNHNEQFF.

The V and J genes are TRBV7-2 and TRBJ2-5; D is undetermined. The germline gives CDR1 SGHTA, CDR2 FQGNSA. V shed 1 base and J shed 2 bases, with 14 bases lying between them. CDR3 size: 16 residues. Here the CDR3 DNA reads TGTGCCAGCAGCTTAGAAAATTGGACGGAACAAGAGACCCAGTACTTC. Translating it yields CASSLENWTEQETQYF.

This clonotype was counted at least ten times. The CDR3 loop is CASSLKTDTQYF. CDR3 in DNA: TGCGCCAGCAGCTTGAAGACAGATACGCAGTATTTT. The rearrangement joins TRBV5-1 to TRBJ2-3; no definite D call. This CDR3 comprises 12 residues. The germline V gene has CDR1 SGHRS and CDR2 YFSETQ. The V end was cut by 1 base, the J end by 3 bases, with 3 bases between.

The V call is TRBV5-1, the J call TRBJ2-7; weak D call: TRBD1 (8 bases). The V gene lost 4 bases and the J gene lost 6 bases, with 14 bases spanning the gap. Germline CDR1 is SGHRS and CDR2 is YFSETQ. The CDR3 spans 13 residues. CDR3 loop: CASSPTGEGEQYF. The CDR3 DNA reads as TGCGCCAGCAGCCCGACAGGGGAGGGCGAGCAGTACTTC.

This clonotype was picked up a small number of times. This sequence joins TRBV12-3 or TRBV12-4 and TRBJ2-7; D is perhaps TRBD2 (6 bases). Trimming stripped 6 bases from V and 7 bases from J, with 13 bases between. This CDR3 spans 12 amino acids. The CDR3 spells CASRLLAQEQYF. For the CDR3, the DNA is TGTGCCAGCAGACTACTAGCTCAGGAGCAGTACTTC.

This clonotype turned up a few times. This chain links TRBV20-1 with TRBJ1-1, with D unclear. The CDR3 runs 13 residues. Trimming cost V 3 bases and J 1 base, with 9 bases left between them. Per germline, CDR1 DFQATT and CDR2 SNEGSKA (reference sequence). The CDR3 here is CSARPSGNTEAFF. In DNA form, the CDR3 reads TGCAGTGCTAGGCCCTCTGGGAACACTGAAGCTTTCTTT.

This clonotype was observed a few times. The junction differs from germline at one of its ends, possibly a read error. The V gene is TRBV6-1, the J gene TRBJ1-5; TRBD1 matches 7 bases. Germline assignment: CDR1 MNHNS and CDR2 SASEGT. The CDR3 has 16 amino acids. Written as DNA, the CDR3 is TGTACCAGCAGAGACAGGGTCCCTTATAGCAATCAGCCCCAGCATTTT. Amino acids: CTSRDRVPYSNQPQHF.

The chain combines TRBV5-1 with TRBJ2-5; tentatively, D is TRBD2 (6 bases). This CDR3 comprises 14 residues. In germline, CDR1 is SGHRS, CDR2 YFSETQ. Trimming left V 4 bases short and J 5 bases short, with 15 bases between. The CDR3 loop reads CASSLERVGETQYF. Written as DNA, the CDR3 is TGCGCCAGCAGCCTTGAGCGGGTTGGCGAGACCCAGTACTTC.

The V gene is TRBV24-1, the J gene TRBJ2-5; 11 bases fit TRBD1. The CDR3 is made up of 16 amino acids. Germline lookup yields CDR1 KGHDR and CDR2 SFDVKD. V was clipped by 4 bases and J by 5 bases; unmatched bases: 8. The CDR3 region has the DNA TGTGCCACCAGTGAGCCCGACGGGACAGGGGGGGAGACCCAGTACTTC. The encoded protein is CATSEPDGTGGETQYF.

The V and J genes are TRBV27 and TRBJ1-4, with a tentative D call TRBD1 (6 bases). Germline CDR1 MNHEY, CDR2 SMNVEV (reference sequence). The CDR3 is 14 amino acids. The V and J ends lost 5 bases and 7 bases respectively, with 14 bases between them. CDR3 nucleotide sequence: TGTGCCAGCAGTCTCCGATGGGGGCCTGAAAAACTGTTTTTT. This translates into CASSLRWGPEKLFF.

This clonotype was seen a few times. The chain carries TRBV28 and TRBJ1-6, with 9 bases fitting TRBD1. Trimming at V came to 7 bases and at J to 6 bases, leaving 4 bases not matched to a gene. The CDR3 runs 14 residues. Germline V gene sequence: CDR1 MDHEN, CDR2 SYDVKM. Here the CDR3 DNA reads TGTGCCAGCACCCTGACAGGGGGTAATTCACCCCTCCACTTT. It codes for CASTLTGGNSPLHF.